This passage covers 28 T cell receptor beta chains from one sample sequenced in a study of T cells in women clearing cervical HPV infection. The repertoire was sequenced with immunoSEQ multiplex PCR; TCRdb's copy has only in-frame clones and lacks some. The ten top clones account for approximately 5.4%, within a sample of more than 20,000 clones. Specimen: blood buffy coat. These TCRs come from a woman between 18 and 70 years old with a cervical HPV16 infection that either progressed to CIN3+ or cleared (not recorded which).

Turning to this clone: The read terminates 3 residues before the CDR3 end, so the remaining end is supplied by the germline J gene. This sequence joins TRBV5-3 and TRBJ1-1, with D possibly matching TRBD1 (5 bases). TRBV5-3 is an ORF, and what it does is uncertain. V lost 6 bases and J lost 3, with 9 bases in between. The CDR3 loop spans 12 amino acids. Partial CDR3 DNA: TGTGCCAGAACCAGGGAATACACTGAA. It translates to CARTREYTE. The complete CDR3 reads CARTREYTEAFF.

Turning to this clone: The CDR3 end lies 3 residues beyond the end of the read and is filled in from the germline J gene. The chain employs TRBV7-2 and TRBJ2-3, with 8 positions matching TRBD2. This CDR3 region has 14 residues. The V gene's germline CDR1 is SGHTA and CDR2 FQGNSA. The DNA read from the CDR3 is TGTGCCAGCAGTCGGGGACTAGAGAGGGACACG. Protein product: CASSRGLERDT. The CDR3 in its entirety is CASSRGLERDTQYF.

Remarks on this clone: Read sequence stops 3 residues before the CDR3 end, and the germline J gene provides the missing end. This chain joins TRBV29-1 and TRBJ2-7; a weak D match, TRBD1 (5 bases). Germline CDR1 and CDR2: SQVTM and ANQGSEA. This CDR3 contains 13 residues. V lost 3 bases and J 2 bases, leaving 11 bases between the germline ends. The DNA read from the CDR3 is TGCAGCGTTGAGACTCAGGGTACCTACGAG. Translation gives CSVETQGTYE. The full CDR3 reads CSVETQGTYEQYF.

In the case of this clone: The read terminates 3 residues ahead of where the CDR3 ends, so the germline J gene completes it. The chain combines TRBV7-9 with TRBJ1-1, with TRBD1 matching 7 bases. CDR3 size: 14 residues. CDR1 and CDR2 from the germline V gene are SEHNR and FQNEAQ (reference sequence). The junction had 1 base not matched to a gene; V was cut back by 3 bases and J by 0 bases. The CDR3 reads CASSLGQLNTEAFF. Partial CDR3 DNA: TGTGCCAGCAGCTTGGGACAGCTGAACACTGAA.

A word on this clone: Read coverage stops 3 residues before the CDR3 terminus; the germline J gene supplies the remainder. The V call is TRBV4-2, the J call TRBJ1-2; TRBD1 agrees at 9 bases. Losses at the gene ends were 5 bases for V and 2 bases for J; bases not matched to a gene: 9. Germline CDR1 reads LGHNA; CDR2 reads YNFKEQ. The CDR3 contains 16 residues. CDR3 region: CASSAPGTGHNYGYTF. The sequenced part of the CDR3 DNA is TGTGCCAGCAGCGCCCCCGGGACAGGGCACAACTATGGC.

Concerning this clone: The read finishes 3 residues shy of the CDR3 end, and the germline J gene is used to complete it. The chain combines TRBV7-2 with TRBJ2-3; 8 bases line up with TRBD2. The CDR3 consists of 15 residues. Germline V gene data show CDR1 as SGHTA and CDR2 as FQGNSA. The part of the CDR3 DNA that was read is TGTGCCAGCAGCTTACGAACTAGCGGCCAAGAGACG. It yields the protein CASSLRTSGQET. The whole CDR3 sequence is CASSLRTSGQETQYF.

About this clone itself: The CDR3 end is not reached by the read, which stops 3 residues before it; the germline J gene fills it in. This chain uses TRBV2 with TRBJ2-2; D tentatively fits TRBD1 or TRBD2 (5 bases each). Trimming removed 5 bases from V and 4 bases from J, with 17 bases in between. The CDR3 loop spans 16 amino acids. Germline CDR1 is SNHLY and CDR2 is FYNNEI. The CDR3 sequence is CASSPEGLWSTGELFF. CDR3 DNA (partial): TGTGCCAGCAGTCCTGAGGGGCTTTGGAGCACCGGGGAG.

Concerning this clone: The read comes to an end 3 residues before the CDR3 does, leaving the germline J gene to fill in the end. V gene TRBV20-1 combines with J gene TRBJ1-5, with 12 bases aligning to TRBD1. V was pared by 4 bases and J by 6 bases, with 7 bases of the junction left unmatched. Germline CDR1 is DFQATT and CDR2 is SNEGSKA (reference sequence). This CDR3 contains 15 residues. The DNA read from the CDR3 is TGCAGTGCTACGCCCGGGACAGGGGGCATTCAGCCC. Translated: CSATPGTGGIQP. The full CDR3 reads CSATPGTGGIQPQHF.

The sequenced part of the CDR3 DNA is TGTGCCATCAGTGGCTCCGGGACAGCAAACACTGAA. It encodes CAISGSGTANTE. The whole CDR3 sequence reads CAISGSGTANTEAFF. J is TRBJ1-1 and V is TRBV10-3, with 7 bases matching TRBD1. The observed sequence ends 3 residues before the CDR3 terminus, with the missing tail filled in from the germline J gene. Germline V lookup: CDR1 ENHRY, CDR2 SYGVKD. There are 15 residues in the CDR3. Trimming at V came to 4 bases and at J to 2 bases, leaving 7 bases not matched to a gene.

To note about this clone: Sequencing ends 3 residues short of the CDR3 end; the germline J gene provides the rest. This chain connects TRBV20-1 to TRBJ2-2; 10 nucleotides line up with TRBD2. Germline V lookup: CDR1 DFQATT, CDR2 SNEGSKA (reference sequence). The V and J ends lost 1 base and 6 bases, in that order; junction bases with no gene match: 5. CDR3 size: 15 residues. CDR3: CSARGSGRASGELFF. The sequenced CDR3 bases are TGCAGTGCTAGAGGGAGCGGGAGGGCCTCCGGGGAG.

Comments on this clone: Read coverage stops 3 residues before the CDR3 terminus; the germline J gene supplies the remainder. The rearrangement links TRBV11-3 to TRBJ1-1; 10 bases align to TRBD1. This CDR3 has 15 residues. Germline V lookup: CDR1 SGHNT, CDR2 YENEEA. The CDR3 bases that were read are TGTGCCAGCAGTAAAAGACAGGGGGCCATAGATACG. Translation: CASSKRQGAIDT. In full, the CDR3 reads CASSKRQGAIDTAFF.

Turning to this clone: The read gets to within 3 residues of the CDR3 end, and the germline J gene fills in the rest. The V call is TRBV4-2, the J call TRBJ2-1; TRBD1 might be the D (5 bases). Germline V gene sequence: CDR1 LGHNA, CDR2 YNFKEQ. The CDR3 is 15 residues long. V was shortened by 4 bases and J by 4 bases, with 14 bases between the two germline ends. The DNA read from the CDR3 is TGTGCCAGCAGCCTCGCGGCAGGGATGTACAATGAG. Translating it yields CASSLAAGMYNE. The CDR3 as a whole reads CASSLAAGMYNEQFF.

Worth noting for this clone: The read comes to an end 3 residues before the CDR3 does, leaving the germline J gene to fill in the end. This chain uses TRBV23-1 with TRBJ2-3; possibly TRBD1 for D (6 bases). TRBV23-1 is treated as an ORF (open reading frame) with a function not yet certain. The CDR3 extends over 16 amino acids. The covered CDR3 bases are TGCGCCAGCAGTCAATTCAGGGGACGGCACCACGAGACG. Protein product: CASSQFRGRHHET. The complete CDR3 reads CASSQFRGRHHETQYF.

Turning to this clone: The CDR3 end lies 3 residues beyond the end of the read and is filled in from the germline J gene. The chain has TRBV2 and TRBJ2-3; 11 nucleotides line up with TRBD2. The ends lost 2 bases at V and 4 bases at J; junction bases unmatched: 8. The CDR3 covers 17 residues. Germline V CDR1 and CDR2: SNHLY, FYNNEI. This CDR3 reads CASSEIGGLAEPDTQYF. Incomplete CDR3 DNA: TGTGCCAGCAGTGAAATCGGGGGACTAGCGGAACCAGATACG.

As to this clone: The CDR3 goes on 3 residues after the read ends, and that part is filled in from the germline J gene. The rearrangement links TRBV7-9 to TRBJ1-2; a possible D gene is TRBD1 (5 bases). The CDR3 contains 13 residues. Germline CDR1 reads SEHNR; CDR2 reads FQNEAQ (reference sequence). The sequenced part of the CDR3 DNA is TGTGCCAGCACCCGGGACTTCACAGATACC. This gives the protein CASTRDFTDT. The whole CDR3 is CASTRDFTDTYTF.

Notes on this clone: Read sequence stops 3 residues before the CDR3 end, and the germline J gene provides the missing end. V and J are TRBV2 and TRBJ1-5; 7 positions match TRBD1. V trimming: 7 bases; J trimming: 8 bases; junction bases outside the gene matches: 8. The germline CDR1 and CDR2 sequences are SNHLY and FYNNEI. The CDR3 covers 13 residues. CDR3 bases read: TGTGCCAGCAAGGAGGGGGCCGTAAAGCCC. It specifies CASKEGAVKP. The whole CDR3 region reads CASKEGAVKPQHF.

Concerning this clone itself: Coverage ceases 3 residues before the CDR3 finishes, and the germline J gene fills in the end. The chain employs TRBV5-4 and TRBJ2-7; D gene uncertain. The V end lost 0 bases, the J end lost 3 bases, and 10 bases lay between the germline ends. Germline values: CDR1 SGHNT, CDR2 YYREEE (reference sequence). The CDR3 is 14 amino acids. The CDR3 is CASSLEAGDYEQYF. CDR3 bases read: TGTGCCAGCAGCTTGGAGGCAGGCGACTACGAG.

Notes on this clone: The read ends 3 residues before the CDR3 terminus; that terminus is restored from the germline J gene. The chain uses TRBV18 and TRBJ1-2; D unclear. The CDR3 has 14 amino acids. Germline CDR1 is KGHSH and CDR2 is LQKENI. Partial CDR3 DNA: TGTGCCAGCTCGTCTTTCGGACTAGCTCATGAC. Amino acids: CASSSFGLAHD. The full CDR3 reads CASSSFGLAHDYTF.

Of note for this clone: The missing CDR3 end, 3 residues past where the read stops, is filled in from the germline J gene. This chain joins TRBV4-2 and TRBJ1-4, with D possibly TRBD1 on 6 matching bases. The length of the CDR3 is 16 residues. Trimming pared 1 base from V and 0 bases from J, leaving 9 bases between. The germline V gene encodes CDR1 LGHNA and CDR2 YNFKEQ. The CDR3: CASSQAQGTTNEKLFF. The covered CDR3 bases are TGTGCCAGCAGCCAAGCCCAGGGGACAACTAATGAAAAA.

Concerning this clone: The CDR3 is cut off 3 residues early in the read; its end comes from the germline J gene. The V gene is TRBV7-3, the J gene TRBJ1-6; 9 positions match TRBD1. CDR1 SGHTA and CDR2 FQGTGA come from the germline V gene. The CDR3 sequence is 14 residues long. V trimming: 5 bases; J trimming: 7 bases; junction bases outside the gene matches: 3. CDR3 region: CASSHGTGNSPLHF. CDR3 DNA, as far as it was read: TGTGCCAGCAGCCACGGGACAGGGAATTCACCC.

A note on this clone: With the read ending 3 residues before the CDR3 end, the germline J gene is used to fill in that end. J is TRBJ1-6 and V is TRBV4-1, with D possibly TRBD1 on 5 matching bases. Germline V gene sequence: CDR1 MGHRA, CDR2 YSYEKL. The germline V and J ends were trimmed by 4 bases and 0 bases, with 13 bases remaining between them. The length of the CDR3 is 17 residues. The sequenced CDR3 bases are TGCGCCAGCAGCCTTCAGGACATCAGCTCCTATAATTCACCC. The encoded protein is CASSLQDISSYNSP. The CDR3 in full is CASSLQDISSYNSPLHF.

Of note for this clone: The CDR3 end falls 3 residues outside the read, so it is completed with the germline J gene. V is TRBV19 and J is TRBJ1-2, with 8 bases matching TRBD1. Looked up from germline, CDR1 is LNHDA and CDR2 is SQIVND (reference sequence). CDR3 length: 14 residues. The CDR3 DNA, read in part, is TGTGCCAGTAGGGGACAGGTAGCCAAAAACATC. Translation gives CASRGQVAKNI. The full CDR3 reads CASRGQVAKNIYTF.

On this clone itself: The CDR3 goes on 3 residues after the read ends, and that part is filled in from the germline J gene. The rearrangement joins TRBV19 to TRBJ1-4; perhaps TRBD1 as D (5 bases). CDR3 length: 16 residues. The germline CDR1 and CDR2 sequences are LNHDA and SQIVND (reference sequence). The chain's CDR3 is CARLREGDSGANVLFF. CDR3 bases read: TGTGCCAGACTCCGGGAAGGGGACTCTGGGGCCAACGTA. The complete variable domain, with remaining parts taken from reference TRBV19 and TRBJ1-4, reads DGGITQSPKYLFRKEGQNVTLSCEQNLNHDAMYWYRQDPGQGLRLIYYSQIVNDFQKGDIAEGYSVSREKKESFPLTVTSAQKNPTAFYLCARLREGDSGANVLFFGSGTQLSVL.

On this clone itself: The read ends 3 residues shy of where the CDR3 ends; the end is completed using the germline J gene. The chain employs TRBV5-1 and TRBJ2-1, with 8 positions matching TRBD2. Germline V gene lookup returns CDR1 SGHRS and CDR2 YFSETQ. The CDR3 contains 16 residues. V gave up 0 bases and J gave up 5 bases; unmatched junction bases: 7. The CDR3 sequence: CASSLVLAGSNNEQFF. Partial CDR3 DNA: TGCGCCAGCAGCTTGGTTTTAGCGGGGTCGAACAATGAG.

On this clone itself: Read sequence stops 3 residues before the CDR3 end, and the germline J gene provides the missing end. This chain connects TRBV2 to TRBJ2-5, with TRBD1 matching over 7 bases. Germline V gives CDR1 SNHLY, CDR2 FYNNEI. J gave up 5 bases and V 6 bases, and 6 bases lay outside the gene matches. This CDR3 spans 13 amino acids. Incomplete CDR3 DNA: TGTGCCAGCAGCCAACAGGGGCAGGAGACC. As protein: CASSQQGQET. The complete CDR3 reads CASSQQGQETQYF.

The covered CDR3 bases are TGTGCCAGCAGTGTTGGGGGGGGCAACACAGATACG. Translating it yields CASSVGGGNTDT. The whole CDR3 protein reads CASSVGGGNTDTQYF. The chain carries TRBV2 and TRBJ2-3, with D possibly TRBD2 on 7 matching bases. The DNA ends 3 residues before the CDR3 does, and the rest of the CDR3 is filled in from the germline J gene. The CDR3 has 15 amino acids. The germline gives CDR1 SNHLY, CDR2 FYNNEI. Trimming removed 4 bases from V and 2 bases from J, with 13 bases in between.

A word on this clone: The observed sequence ends 3 residues before the CDR3 terminus, with the missing tail filled in from the germline J gene. The chain links TRBV6-1 to TRBJ2-4; 7 bases agree with TRBD1. The CDR3 contains 14 residues. The V gene's germline CDR1 is MNHNS and CDR2 SASEGT. The chain's CDR3 is CASSETGQVYDQYF. CDR3 DNA (partial): TGTGCCAGCAGTGAAACCGGACAGGTGTATGAT.

Note on this clone: The read finishes 3 residues shy of the CDR3 end, and the germline J gene is used to complete it. The V call is TRBV12-5, the J call TRBJ1-5; D might be TRBD1 (6 bases). V lost 9 bases and J lost 4, with 16 bases in between. CDR1 and CDR2 (germline): LGHNT, FRNRAP. This CDR3 is 14 amino acids long. CDR3 amino acids: CASQQGNGNQPQHF. CDR3 bases read: TGTGCTAGCCAACAGGGTAACGGGAATCAGCCC.